A selection of T cell receptor beta chains follows, all from one sample in a study of T-cell reconstitution after alpha-beta-depleted transplantation in children. Using its own MiXCR run on the PCR reads, TCRdb lists one record per CDR3 protein. The data contain some 110,000 distinct CDR3 sequences, 10% to 13% of them seen just once; the ten biggest clones take up less than 45%. Material: PBMCs, obtained before TCRalphabeta/CD19-depleted stem cell transplant. The origin of the receptors is a boy aged 2 to 10 with acute lymphoblastic leukemia, due to receive a stem cell transplant. The CDR3 runs from the conserved cysteine through the conserved F or W. D genes are given only for firm matches. Part of the rows lack a size; the others show once, few, many or a class for expanded clones.

TGTGCCAGCAGCTTGGTGCGCGGGGGTAGGTGGTACTTC,CASSLVRGGRWYF,TRBJ2-4,TRBV5-5,TRBD2,.
TGTGCCAGCAGTGGGCGACAGGGGGAGTACTTC,CASSGRQGEYF,TRBJ2-5,TRBV25-1,TRBD1,.
TGTGCCAGCAGTTTTGGTATAGGGACAAGTCAAAAACTGTTTTTT,CASSFGIGTSQKLFF,TRBJ1-4,TRBV6-5,.,few
TGCGCCAGCAGCTTGGGTGGGACTAGCAGCACAGATACGCAGTATTTT,CASSLGGTSSTDTQYF,TRBJ2-3,TRBV5-1,TRBD2,few
TGTGCCAGCAGCTGGGGCCCGAGACAGGATCACTATGGCTACACCTTC,CASSWGPRQDHYGYTF,TRBJ1-2,TRBV5-6,.,.
TGTGCCAGCAGACGGGAAGCAAGCCAGCCCCAGCATTTT,CASRREASQPQHF,TRBJ1-5,TRBV2,.,.
TGTGCCATGGGCCCCGGGGTCTTTGAGGAGCAGTACTTC,CAMGPGVFEEQYF,TRBJ2-7,TRBV5-2,.,once
TGTGCCAGCAGTTCCACTAGCCGGAGGCCCACAGATACGCAGTATTTT,CASSSTSRRPTDTQYF,TRBJ2-3,TRBV6-5,.,many
TGTGCCACCAGCAGAGAGGGAACCTCTGGAAACACCATATATTTT,CATSREGTSGNTIYF,TRBJ1-3,TRBV15,.,many
TGCGCCAGCAGCTCCGGGGGCGCCTACTACGAGCAGTACTTC,CASSSGGAYYEQYF,TRBJ2-7,TRBV5-1,.,.
TGCGCCAGCAGTGCCCTCAGTGTCGGAACTGAAGCTTTCTTT,CASSALSVGTEAFF,TRBJ1-1,TRBV10-2,.,.
TGCAGTGCTAGCCTCCGAGACCTGGGCCTACATGAGCAGTTCTTC,CSASLRDLGLHEQFF,TRBJ2-1,TRBV20-1,.,many
TGCAGCGCTGTCAGGGTCAATCAGCCCCAGCATTTT,CSAVRVNQPQHF,TRBJ1-5,TRBV29-1,.,.
TGCGCCAGCAGCTTACAGCCATACGAGCAGTACTTC,CASSLQPYEQYF,TRBJ2-7,TRBV5-1,.,.
TGCGCCAGCAGCTTGGGGGTTTCCTACAATGAGCAGTTCTTC,CASSLGVSYNEQFF,TRBJ2-1,TRBV5-1,.,.
TGTGCCAGCACCTTCGAGGTGAACACTGAAGCTTTCTTT,CASTFEVNTEAFF,TRBJ1-1,TRBV7-9,.,.
TGTGCCACCAGTGGGGGGACACTTCAAGAGACCCAGTACTTC,CATSGGTLQETQYF,TRBJ2-5,TRBV24-1,.,.